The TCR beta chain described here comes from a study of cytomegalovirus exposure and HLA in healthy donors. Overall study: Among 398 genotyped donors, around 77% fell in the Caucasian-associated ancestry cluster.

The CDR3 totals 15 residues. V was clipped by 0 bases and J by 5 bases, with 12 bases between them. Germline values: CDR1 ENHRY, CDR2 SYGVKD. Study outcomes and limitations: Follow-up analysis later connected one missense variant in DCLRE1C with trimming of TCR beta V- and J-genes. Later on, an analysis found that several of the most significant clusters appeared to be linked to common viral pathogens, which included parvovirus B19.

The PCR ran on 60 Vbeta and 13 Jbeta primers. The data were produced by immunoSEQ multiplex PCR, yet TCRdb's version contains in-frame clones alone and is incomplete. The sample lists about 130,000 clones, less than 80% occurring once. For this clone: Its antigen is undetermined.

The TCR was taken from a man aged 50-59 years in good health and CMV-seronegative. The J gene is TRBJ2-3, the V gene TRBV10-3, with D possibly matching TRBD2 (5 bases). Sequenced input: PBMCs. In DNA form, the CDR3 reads TGTGCCATCAGTGAGTCGGGCGGGCGCGGAGATACGCAGTATTTT. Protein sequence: CAISESGGRGDTQYF.